This TCR beta chain was recorded in a study of read filtering for tumor transcriptome and immune sequencing. Overall study context: After DNase treatment, RNA was made into whole-transcriptome libraries. IR-seq gave about 4.05 to 11 million TCR reads per sample; RNA-seq gave about 80 to 1273.

This library used around 400 ng RNA and molecular barcoded adaptors spanning alpha/delta and beta/gamma chains. TCRdb reprocessed the reads with MiXCR, giving one entry per CDR3 protein. The repertoire consists of 20,000 to 30,000 distinct CDR3 sequences, with 20% to 25% occurring once and the leading ten covering about 50%. The ends were cut back, 4 bases at V and 1 base at J, with 14 bases in the middle. Per germline, CDR1 SGHRS and CDR2 YFSETQ. The CDR3 runs 15 residues. The study, taken as a whole, reports: The CD138-negative fraction was mixed bone marrow immune cells, not pure T cells.

Sampling of bone marrow took place during active disease in every patient. As for this clonotype: The antigen is undetermined.

The sequence derives from a donor aged 40 or older with multiple myeloma. Specimen: a population of CD138-negative cells sorted from bone marrow. The chain combines TRBV5-1 with TRBJ2-5; D is ambiguous. CDR3 bases: TGCGCCAGCAGCCTGACGCTGACGACCCAAGAGACCCAGTACTTC. Translating it yields CASSLTLTTQETQYF.